This T cell receptor (beta chain) is drawn from a study of T cells in Graves' hyperthyroidism and ophthalmopathy. This CDR3 comprises 15 residues. V lost 5 bases to trimming and J lost 2 bases, with 16 bases between them. Germline V gene lookup returns CDR1 LNHDA and CDR2 SQIVND (reference sequence). RNA transcripts yielded amplified TCR beta CDR3 regions. The TCR CDR3 was amplified in a first-round RT-PCR using the HTBI primer set. TCRdb called the multiplex PCR reads again in MiXCR, with one record for every CDR3 protein. The repertoire holds fewer than 350,000 distinct CDR3 sequences, with 21% as singletons. No ophthalmopathy progression within 18 months constituted stable Graves' hyperthyroidism.

The receptor was isolated from a woman aged 50 to 65 with Graves' hyperthyroidism. J is TRBJ2-7 and V is TRBV19; tentatively, D is TRBD1 (5 bases). Material for sequencing was blood. The DNA of the CDR3 is TGTGCCAGTAGTTTCTCATCGCTAGGGGCCTACGAGCAGTACTTC. Protein: CASSFSSLGAYEQYF.